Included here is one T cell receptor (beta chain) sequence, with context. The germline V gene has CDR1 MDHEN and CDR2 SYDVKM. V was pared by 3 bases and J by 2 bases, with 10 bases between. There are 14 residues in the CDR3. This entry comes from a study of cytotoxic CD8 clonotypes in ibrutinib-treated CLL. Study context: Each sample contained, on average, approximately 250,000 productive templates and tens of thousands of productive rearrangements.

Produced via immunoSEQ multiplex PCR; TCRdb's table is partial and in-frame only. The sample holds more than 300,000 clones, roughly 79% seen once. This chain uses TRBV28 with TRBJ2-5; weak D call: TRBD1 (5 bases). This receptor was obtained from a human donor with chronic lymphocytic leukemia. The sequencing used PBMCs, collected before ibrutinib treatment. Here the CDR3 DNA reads TGTGCCAGCAGTTTGGCAGGGCCACAAGAGACCCAGTACTTC. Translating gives CASSLAGPQETQYF.